The 30 T cell receptor beta chains in this list originate from one sample, sequenced in a study of blood T cell repertoires in COVID-19. The assay was immunoSEQ multiplex PCR, and TCRdb's table has in-frame clones only and misses some. This table has a few hundred thousand clones, approximately 89% appearing once. Sequenced sample: PBMCs or T cells enriched from blood (not recorded which). Receptor source: a woman in her forties with acute COVID-19.

The chain couples TRBV9 to TRBJ1-2; 9 nucleotides line up with TRBD1. Losses at the gene ends were 0 bases for V and 8 bases for J; bases not matched to a gene: 5. The CDR3 has 14 amino acids. Germline V gene sequence: CDR1 SGDLS, CDR2 YYNGEE. The CDR3: CASSVALDRGGYTF. For the CDR3, the DNA is TGTGCCAGCAGCGTAGCTTTGGACAGGGGAGGCTACACCTTC.

This chain connects TRBV3-1 (or the pseudogene TRBV3-2) to TRBJ2-3, with TRBD1 identical over 7 bases. Germline CDR1 and CDR2: LGHDT and YNNKEL (reference sequence). This CDR3 comprises 17 residues. V lost 4 bases to trimming and J lost 0 bases; unmatched junction nucleotides: 10. The CDR3 sequence is CASSPTGTDFSTDTQYF. The CDR3 region has the DNA TGTGCCAGCAGCCCAACCGGGACAGACTTTAGCACAGATACGCAGTATTTT.

This clone has a single count. V usage is TRBV9 and J usage is TRBJ1-1; D is ambiguous. CDR1 is SGDLS, CDR2 YYNGEE, per germline. V was clipped by 1 base and J by 3 bases, with 13 bases between them. This CDR3 contains 15 residues. The CDR3 DNA is TGTGCCAGCAGCGTAATAAGTCGGGGAGACACTGAAGCTTTCTTT. Protein product: CASSVISRGDTEAFF.

The rearrangement uses TRBV24-1 and TRBJ1-5; 8 nucleotides line up with TRBD1. CDR1 is KGHDR, CDR2 SFDVKD, per germline. Trimming cost V 4 bases and J 2 bases; bases outside gene matches: 3. This CDR3 contains 15 residues. This CDR3 reads CATSEEGQGNQPQHF. For the CDR3, the DNA is TGTGCCACCAGTGAGGAGGGACAGGGCAATCAGCCCCAGCATTTT.

This clone was seen more than once but under ten times. V gene TRBV29-1 combines with J gene TRBJ2-1, with D maybe TRBD2 (5 bases). Trimming left V 7 bases short and J 9 bases short, with 16 bases between. Germline assignment: CDR1 SQVTM and CDR2 ANQGSEA. The CDR3 loop spans 12 amino acids. CDR3: CSADTLAGEQFF. CDR3 sequence (DNA): TGCAGCGCCGATACTCTAGCTGGTGAGCAGTTCTTC.

CDR3 DNA sequence: TGTGCCAGCAGACGGGGTTCTAATGAAAAACTGTTTTTT. It translates to CASRRGSNEKLFF. The rearrangement joins TRBV2 to TRBJ1-4, with no clear D. The CDR3 is made up of 13 amino acids. Between the trimmed V and J ends, which lost 6 bases and 3 bases, there was a span of 8 bases. CDR1 SNHLY and CDR2 FYNNEI come from the germline V gene.

The chain is built from TRBV4-1 and TRBJ2-3; D unclear. This CDR3 has 17 residues. V was trimmed by 1 base and J by 0 bases, leaving 14 bases between them. Germline CDR1 is MGHRA and CDR2 is YSYEKL. The CDR3 bases are TGCGCCAGCAGCCAAGGGAGTTTGGGTGGCAGCACAGATACGCAGTATTTT. Translated: CASSQGSLGGSTDTQYF.

The gene calls are TRBV15 and TRBJ1-5, with no clear D. The CDR3 spans 13 residues. V was pared by 6 bases and J by 2 bases, with 8 bases between. From germline, CDR1 is LNHNV and CDR2 YYDKDF (reference sequence). The CDR3 DNA is TGTGCCACCAGGTTGTCCGGCAATCAGCCCCAGCATTTT. Protein product: CATRLSGNQPQHF. The whole variable domain, filled in from reference TRBV15 and TRBJ1-5, reads DAMVIQNPRYQVTQFGKPVTLSCSQTLNHNVMYWYQQKSSQAPKLLFHYYDKDFNNEADTPDNFQSRRPNTSFCFLDIRSPGLGDTAMYLCATRLSGNQPQHFGDGTRLSIL.

V gene TRBV4-1 combines with J gene TRBJ2-3, with TRBD2 matching 12 bases. Germline V lookup: CDR1 MGHRA, CDR2 YSYEKL. The CDR3 has 18 amino acids. V dropped 2 bases and J dropped 4; count of bases not matched to a gene: 10. CDR3 in DNA: TGCGCCAGCAGCCAATCCCTGCGACTAGCGGGAGTTGCAGATACGCAGTATTTT. Its protein is CASSQSLRLAGVADTQYF.

The chain links TRBV4-1 to TRBJ1-4; a possible D gene is TRBD1 (6 bases). The germline V gene encodes CDR1 MGHRA and CDR2 YSYEKL. Trimming removed 2 bases at V and 3 bases at J, with 13 bases between. The CDR3 is 16 residues long. The CDR3 region has the DNA TGCGCCAGCAGCCAAAAGTTCAGGGGTGCTAATGAAAAACTGTTTTTT. Amino acid sequence: CASSQKFRGANEKLFF.

The chain employs TRBV11-2 and TRBJ1-3; D is perhaps TRBD1 (6 bases). The germline gives CDR1 SGHAT, CDR2 FQNNGV. The CDR3 is made up of 15 amino acids. Trimming stripped 4 bases from V and 4 bases from J, with 14 bases between. CDR3 in amino acids: CASSSGGAAGNTIYF. The CDR3 nucleotides read TGTGCCAGCAGCTCCGGGGGGGCGGCAGGAAACACCATATATTTT.

The chain carries TRBV27 and TRBJ2-7; a weak D match, TRBD2 (6 bases). The CDR3 sequence is 14 residues long. The V end was cut by 2 bases, the J end by 3 bases, with 11 bases between. The V gene's germline CDR1 is MNHEY and CDR2 SMNVEV (reference sequence). The CDR3 coding sequence is TGTGCCAGCAGTTTAGCGGGGCCCATCTACGAGCAGTACTTC. Translation gives CASSLAGPIYEQYF.

The chain couples TRBV19 to TRBJ2-5; 13 bases are a match to TRBD2. The germline V gene has CDR1 LNHDA and CDR2 SQIVND (reference sequence). This CDR3 region has 16 residues. The ends lost 5 bases at V and 1 base at J; junction bases unmatched: 4. CDR3 coding DNA: TGTGCCAGTAGTGGGGGACTAGCGGGGACCCAAGAGACCCAGTACTTC. This encodes CASSGGLAGTQETQYF.

This chain links TRBV24-1 with TRBJ2-2, with D possibly TRBD2 on 6 matching bases. Germline values: CDR1 KGHDR, CDR2 SFDVKD. CDR3 length equals 15 residues. The V and J ends lost 7 bases and 4 bases respectively, with 15 bases between them. The CDR3 loop is CATREGPDITGELFF. Here the CDR3 DNA reads TGTGCCACCAGGGAGGGTCCAGACATCACCGGGGAGCTGTTTTTT.

This clone was seen only once. The genes are TRBV5-1 and TRBJ1-1, with D maybe TRBD1 (5 bases). Germline V CDR1 and CDR2: SGHRS, YFSETQ. Between the trimmed V and J ends, which lost 4 bases and 1 base, there was a span of 11 bases. CDR3 length: 14 amino acids. The CDR3 nucleotides read TGCGCCAGCAGCCTGCTCACAGGGAACACTGAAGCTTTCTTT. It codes for CASSLLTGNTEAFF.

The chain links TRBV5-1 to TRBJ2-7, with 13 bases aligning to TRBD2. CDR3 length: 15 residues. The trim removed 4 bases at V and 5 bases at J, leaving 6 bases unmatched. Germline assignment: CDR1 SGHRS and CDR2 YFSETQ. The chain's CDR3 is CASSQTSGRANEQYF. Here the CDR3 DNA reads TGCGCCAGCAGCCAAACTAGCGGGAGGGCCAACGAGCAGTACTTC.

This chain joins TRBV19 and TRBJ2-3; 8 positions agree with TRBD2. Trimming removed 0 bases from V and 5 bases from J; junction bases left unmatched: 4. The germline gives CDR1 LNHDA, CDR2 SQIVND (reference sequence). The CDR3 length is 15 residues. CDR3 sequence: CASSIDGTRKDTQYF. The CDR3 coding sequence is TGTGCCAGTAGTATAGATGGGACTAGAAAAGATACGCAGTATTTT.

The J gene is TRBJ2-1, the V gene TRBV5-1; TRBD2 is a possible D gene (5 bases). Deletions cut 0 bases from V and 0 bases from J, with 7 bases between. Germline CDR1 reads SGHRS; CDR2 reads YFSETQ. This CDR3 comprises 15 residues. The CDR3 protein is CASSLEGGSYNEQFF. CDR3 sequence (DNA): TGCGCCAGCAGCTTGGAAGGAGGCTCCTACAATGAGCAGTTCTTC.

CDR3 amino acids: CASSQEHGSEAFF. The CDR3, as DNA: TGTGCCAGCAGCCAAGAACATGGTTCTGAAGCTTTCTTT. The chain is built from TRBV7-3 and TRBJ1-1, with unresolved D. This CDR3 region has 13 residues. The germline V and J ends were trimmed by 5 bases and 6 bases, with 13 bases remaining between them. The germline V gene encodes CDR1 SGHTA and CDR2 FQGTGA.

Written as DNA, the CDR3 is TGTGCCAGCAGCTTATTCCCGACAGACTCTAACTATGGCTACACCTTC. Amino acids: CASSLFPTDSNYGYTF. The chain combines TRBV7-9 with TRBJ1-2; tentative D call: TRBD1 (5 bases). V was clipped by 2 bases and J by 0 bases, with 13 bases between them. Germline V CDR1 and CDR2: SEHNR, FQNEAQ (reference sequence). This CDR3 spans 16 amino acids.

This clone was observed a single time. This rearrangement joins TRBV30 to TRBJ2-3, with D possibly matching TRBD2 (7 bases). There are 14 residues in the CDR3. Trimming took off 2 bases at V and 1 base at J, with 10 bases between the two ends. Germline V gene sequence: CDR1 GTSNPN, CDR2 SVGIG (reference sequence). CDR3 region: CAWSRGAGTDTQYF. The CDR3 nucleotides are TGTGCCTGGAGTCGGGGGGCTGGCACAGATACGCAGTATTTT.

The chain uses TRBV6-5 and TRBJ2-2, with D possibly being TRBD2 (5 bases). This CDR3 spans 16 amino acids. Germline CDR1 MNHEY, CDR2 SVGAGI. Trimming removed 2 bases from V and 6 bases from J, with 16 bases in between. The CDR3 spells CASSYIPAGEAGELFF. CDR3 coding DNA: TGTGCCAGCAGTTACATCCCGGCGGGCGAGGCCGGGGAGCTGTTTTTT.

The rearrangement uses TRBV27 and TRBJ2-4; D unresolved. Trimming stripped 2 bases from V and 1 base from J, with 9 bases between. The CDR3 covers 15 residues. CDR1 is MNHEY and CDR2 is SMNVEV in the germline V gene (reference sequence). CDR3 DNA: TGTGCCAGCAGTTTAGAGGTTTCGGCCAAAAACATTCAGTACTTC. The encoded protein is CASSLEVSAKNIQYF.

CDR3: CAITDSVQMNTEAFF. As DNA, the CDR3 is TGTGCCATCACAGACAGCGTACAGATGAACACTGAAGCTTTCTTT. The chain carries TRBV10-3 and TRBJ1-1, with D possibly matching TRBD1 (5 bases). Trimming removed 7 bases from V and 0 bases from J, with 15 bases in between. The germline V gene has CDR1 ENHRY and CDR2 SYGVKD. This CDR3 contains 15 residues.

The genes are TRBV27 and TRBJ2-5; 7 positions match TRBD1. The CDR3 is made up of 15 amino acids. The V segment lost 8 bases and the J segment 4 bases; nucleotides outside the gene matches: 13. Germline CDR1 reads MNHEY; CDR2 reads SMNVEV (reference sequence). The CDR3 nucleotides are TGTGCCAGCTCATTATCCCGACAGGGACGAGAGACCCAGTACTTC. It codes for CASSLSRQGRETQYF.

This chain connects TRBV9 to TRBJ2-1; 15 bases agree with TRBD2. From germline, CDR1 is SGDLS and CDR2 YYNGEE. This CDR3 comprises 19 residues. V shed 0 bases and J 9 bases; nucleotides not matched to a gene: 13. CDR3 residues: CASSVAGGLGLAGGGEQFF. Here the CDR3 DNA reads TGTGCCAGCAGCGTAGCTGGTGGGTTGGGACTAGCGGGAGGAGGTGAGCAGTTCTTC.

This chain connects TRBV14 to TRBJ1-2, with unresolved D. Per the germline V gene, CDR1 is SGHDN and CDR2 is FVKESK. There are 12 residues in the CDR3. Between the trimmed V and J ends, which lost 3 bases and 8 bases, there was a span of 10 bases. This CDR3 is CASSQNNLGYTF. The CDR3 DNA reads TGTGCCAGCAGCCAGAATAATCTAGGCTACACCTTC.

As to this clone: This sample includes further DNA sequences coding for the same CDR3. The J gene is TRBJ1-5, the V gene TRBV28; no clear D gene. V gave up 4 bases and J gave up 3 bases, with 4 bases separating them. The CDR3 extends over 12 amino acids. CDR1 is MDHEN, CDR2 SYDVKM, per germline. CDR3 DNA: TGTGCCAGCAGTTCCAACAATCAGCCCCAGCATTTT. This encodes CASSSNNQPQHF. The variable domain in full, with the rest retrieved from reference TRBV28 and TRBJ1-5, is DVKVTQSSRYLVKRTGEKVFLECVQDMDHENMFWYRQDPGLGLRLIYFSYDVKMKEKGDIPEGYSVSREKKERFSLILESASTNQTSMYLCASSSNNQPQHFGDGTRLSIL.

CDR3 DNA sequence: TGCGCCAGCAGTGAGTCGGCAGGGATAGGTTTCAATGAGCAGTTCTTC. Encoded protein: CASSESAGIGFNEQFF. The J gene is TRBJ2-1, the V gene TRBV10-2; D is possibly TRBD1 (5 bases). CDR1 is WSHSY, CDR2 SAAADI, per germline. V was trimmed by 0 bases and J by 6 bases, leaving 15 bases between them. This CDR3 is built from 16 residues.

V usage is TRBV9 and J usage is TRBJ2-1, with TRBD2 as a possible D gene (5 bases). The ends were cut back, 3 bases at V and 7 bases at J, with 17 bases in the middle. CDR3 length equals 15 residues. The V gene's germline CDR1 is SGDLS and CDR2 YYNGEE. DNA of the CDR3: TGTGCCAGCAGCGGCCCCCCCCCGGGAATAAATGAGCAGTTCTTC. Amino acid sequence: CASSGPPPGINEQFF. Full variable domain (missing parts from reference TRBV9 and TRBJ2-1): DSGVTQTPKHLITATGQRVTLRCSPRSGDLSVYWYQQSLDQGLQFLIQYYNGEERAKGNILERFSAQQFPDLHSELNLSSLELGDSALYFCASSGPPPGINEQFFGPGTRLTVL.